These 31 T cell receptor beta chains share one sample of origin, sequenced in a study of shared clonotypes between healthy human individuals. Sequencing used immunoSEQ multiplex PCR; TCRdb keeps in-frame clones, though not all of them. Of about 650,000 clones listed, about 95% are singletons. It was CD45RO-negative cells, positively selected for CCR7, that made up naive CD8 cells, with terminally differentiated effector memory CD45RA+ cells excluded. Specimen: naive CD8+ T cells sorted from blood. These TCRs come from a woman aged 30 to 39 in good health.

This chain links TRBV2 with TRBJ2-3; TRBD2 agrees at 9 bases. With 5 bases clipped from V and 0 bases from J, the junction kept 15 bases outside the gene matches. Germline-derived CDR1 and CDR2 are SNHLY and FYNNEI. The CDR3 sequence is 19 residues long. The chain's CDR3 is CASSPMWVSGRISTDTQYF. In DNA form, the CDR3 reads TGTGCCAGCAGTCCGATGTGGGTTAGCGGGAGAATCAGCACAGATACGCAGTATTTT.

The gene calls are TRBV5-1 and TRBJ2-1, with TRBD1 identical over 12 bases. The CDR3 is 15 residues long. CDR1 is SGHRS and CDR2 is YFSETQ in the germline V gene. V lost 5 bases and J lost 7; bases outside the gene matches: 7. In DNA form, the CDR3 reads TGCGCCAGCAGGACAACGGGACAGGGGGCAAATGAGCAGTTCTTC. Protein: CASRTTGQGANEQFF.

This chain joins TRBV9 and TRBJ2-1; TRBD1 matches at 8 bases. This CDR3 region has 16 residues. With 4 bases clipped from V and 1 base from J, the junction kept 7 bases outside the gene matches. The germline V gene encodes CDR1 SGDLS and CDR2 YYNGEE. The CDR3 spells CASSSRTGPSYNEQFF. In DNA form, the CDR3 reads TGTGCCAGCAGCTCCCGGACAGGGCCATCCTACAATGAGCAGTTCTTC.

The chain joins TRBV4-1 to TRBJ1-2; D is uncertain. Germline V gene data show CDR1 as MGHRA and CDR2 as YSYEKL. This CDR3 is 14 amino acids long. The ends were cut back, 5 bases at V and 0 bases at J, with 10 bases in the middle. CDR3 loop: CASSSHRSNYGYTF. Written as DNA, the CDR3 is TGCGCCAGCAGCTCCCACCGTTCTAACTATGGCTACACCTTC.

V is TRBV28 and J is TRBJ2-7; D possibly corresponds to TRBD2 (5 bases). This CDR3 contains 13 residues. Trimming removed 6 bases at V and 3 bases at J, with 12 bases between. CDR1 MDHEN and CDR2 SYDVKM come from the germline V gene. CDR3 bases: TGTGCCAGCAGCGTCGCGGGCGACTACGAGCAGTACTTC. It yields the protein CASSVAGDYEQYF.

This chain connects TRBV4-1 to TRBJ2-7; D might be TRBD1 (5 bases). Germline V gene sequence: CDR1 MGHRA, CDR2 YSYEKL. The CDR3 sequence is 18 residues long. Trimming removed 1 base at V and 0 bases at J, with 19 bases between. The CDR3 DNA reads TGCGCCAGCAGCCAAGGGTCCCCTGGCAGGGCAAACTCCTACGAGCAGTACTTC. It specifies CASSQGSPGRANSYEQYF.

The chain has TRBV9 and TRBJ2-7; D is ambiguous. Germline lookup yields CDR1 SGDLS and CDR2 YYNGEE. V gave up 4 bases and J gave up 5 bases, with 10 bases separating them. The CDR3 totals 12 residues. DNA for the CDR3: TGTGCCAGCAGCTCCTTATCCCACGAGCAGTACTTC. Encoded protein: CASSSLSHEQYF. Drawing the rest from reference TRBV9 and TRBJ2-7, the complete variable domain is DSGVTQTPKHLITATGQRVTLRCSPRSGDLSVYWYQQSLDQGLQFLIQYYNGEERAKGNILERFSAQQFPDLHSELNLSSLELGDSALYFCASSSLSHEQYFGPGTRLTVT.

The chain has TRBV28 and TRBJ1-1; a weak D match, TRBD1 (6 bases). The V and J ends lost 7 bases and 11 bases respectively, with 14 bases between them. Per germline, CDR1 MDHEN and CDR2 SYDVKM. The CDR3 has 11 residues. The CDR3 sequence: CASIWGASAFF. The CDR3 DNA sequence: TGTGCCAGCATCTGGGGGGCATCGGCTTTCTTT.

V is TRBV18 and J is TRBJ2-1, with D unresolved. The ends were cut back, 6 bases at V and 8 bases at J, with 8 bases in the middle. The CDR3 contains 11 residues. Per germline, CDR1 KGHSH and CDR2 LQKENI. CDR3 nucleotide sequence: TGTGCCAGCTCGCCAGGCGATGAGCAGTTCTTC. Its translation is CASSPGDEQFF.

This sequence joins TRBV4-1 and TRBJ1-5; D is unclear. Trimming took off 1 base at V and 7 bases at J, with 11 bases between the two ends. Per germline, CDR1 MGHRA and CDR2 YSYEKL. The CDR3 totals 14 residues. Here the CDR3 DNA reads TGCGCCAGCAGCCAAGGGTTCGAAGGGCAGCCCCAGCATTTT. It translates to CASSQGFEGQPQHF.

This rearrangement joins TRBV11-3 to TRBJ2-1; tentatively, D is TRBD2 (6 bases). CDR1 is SGHNT and CDR2 is YENEEA in the germline V gene. V was clipped by 2 bases and J by 0 bases, with 14 bases between them. CDR3 size: 17 residues. This CDR3 is CASSLLPGESSYNEQFF. The CDR3 coding sequence is TGTGCCAGCAGCTTATTGCCGGGGGAGAGCTCCTACAATGAGCAGTTCTTC.

The chain couples TRBV2 to TRBJ2-1; 16 bases align to TRBD2. Germline trimming cut 8 bases from V and 12 bases from J; bases unmatched to any gene: 7. There are 14 residues in the CDR3. Germline-derived CDR1 and CDR2 are SNHLY and FYNNEI. The CDR3 protein is CASWGTSGRGGQFF. For the CDR3, the DNA is TGTGCCAGCTGGGGGACTAGCGGGAGGGGCGGGCAGTTCTTC.

V gene TRBV2 combines with J gene TRBJ2-2; D is undetermined. Germline CDR1 reads SNHLY; CDR2 reads FYNNEI. The CDR3 length is 14 residues. The ends were cut back, 10 bases at V and 0 bases at J, with 12 bases in the middle. DNA of the CDR3: TGTGCCATTAAGCAACTCGCGAACACCGGGGAGCTGTTTTTT. It is translated as CAIKQLANTGELFF.

This rearrangement joins TRBV28 to TRBJ2-5; 11 bases agree with TRBD2. Trimming at V came to 4 bases and at J to 1 base, leaving 5 bases not matched to a gene. The germline gives CDR1 MDHEN, CDR2 SYDVKM. The CDR3 has 16 amino acids. CDR3 in amino acids: CASSYASGRSQETQYF. Written as DNA, the CDR3 is TGTGCCAGCAGTTATGCTAGCGGGAGGTCCCAAGAGACCCAGTACTTC.

This clone appeared a single time. The chain carries TRBV27 and TRBJ2-7; TRBD2 might be the D (6 bases). Germline V CDR1 and CDR2: MNHEY, SMNVEV (reference sequence). This CDR3 is built from 15 residues. V was clipped by 4 bases and J by 5 bases, with 18 bases between them. The CDR3 is CASSSGTARWNEQYF. CDR3 nucleotide sequence: TGTGCCAGCAGTTCTGGGACTGCTAGATGGAACGAGCAGTACTTC.

Concerning this clone itself: Other DNA sequences from this sample encode an identical CDR3 as well. The chain has TRBV14 and TRBJ2-7; no clear D gene. V lost 1 base to trimming and J lost 2 bases, with 9 bases between them. From germline, CDR1 is SGHDN and CDR2 FVKESK. The CDR3 extends over 14 amino acids. In DNA form, the CDR3 reads TGTGCCAGCAGCCAAGGGCTCGGCGCCTACGAGCAGTACTTC. Translating it yields CASSQGLGAYEQYF.

The gene calls are TRBV5-1 and TRBJ1-1, with D unclear. Trimming removed 0 bases from V and 0 bases from J, with 9 bases in between. The germline CDR1 and CDR2 sequences are SGHRS and YFSETQ. CDR3 length: 15 residues. CDR3 protein: CASSLGAVMNTEAFF. For the CDR3, the DNA is TGCGCCAGCAGCTTGGGTGCCGTTATGAACACTGAAGCTTTCTTT.

The table lists this clone with a count of one. The chain couples TRBV7-7 to TRBJ2-3, with D perhaps TRBD1 (6 bases). V shed 5 bases and J shed 6 bases, with 12 bases lying between them. The CDR3 is made up of 13 amino acids. In germline, CDR1 is SSHAT, CDR2 FNYEAQ (reference sequence). This chain's CDR3 is CASSTGWRDTQYF. CDR3 sequence (DNA): TGTGCCAGCAGCACAGGGTGGCGCGATACGCAGTATTTT.

Concerning this clone: Other DNA sequences of this sample code for an identical CDR3. The chain uses TRBV7-9 and TRBJ2-1; 9 bases fit TRBD2. The V segment lost 1 base and the J segment 6 bases; nucleotides outside the gene matches: 1. CDR1 SEHNR and CDR2 FQNEAQ come from the germline V gene (reference sequence). This CDR3 has 14 amino acids. The CDR3 DNA is TGTGCCAGCAGCTTAGGCGGGAGGGGCAATGAGCAGTTCTTC. It is translated as CASSLGGRGNEQFF.

The chain couples TRBV30 to TRBJ2-5; D may be TRBD1 (5 bases). Germline V lookup: CDR1 GTSNPN, CDR2 SVGIG (reference sequence). This CDR3 has 11 amino acids. Trimming pared 4 bases from V and 7 bases from J, leaving 10 bases between. The CDR3 sequence is CAWTGFGTQYF. CDR3 DNA: TGTGCCTGGACAGGGTTCGGGACCCAGTACTTC.

This chain uses TRBV5-4 with TRBJ1-2; the D is unclear. V dropped 1 base and J dropped 3 bases, with 13 bases sitting between them. CDR1 SGHNT and CDR2 YYREEE come from the germline V gene (reference sequence). This CDR3 is 15 amino acids long. The CDR3 loop is CASSLLYRKDYGYTF. The CDR3 DNA follows: TGTGCCAGCAGCTTGCTATACAGAAAGGACTATGGCTACACCTTC. Looking up the rest from reference TRBV5-4 and TRBJ1-2 gives the full variable domain: ETGVTQSPTHLIKTRGQQVTLRCSSQSGHNTVSWYQQALGQGPQFIFQYYREEENGRGNFPPRFSGLQFPNYSSELNVNALELDDSALYLCASSLLYRKDYGYTFGSGTRLTVV.

This chain joins TRBV5-6 and TRBJ2-7, with 7 bases identical to TRBD1. The junction had 10 bases not matched to a gene; V was cut back by 0 bases and J by 4 bases. The CDR3 runs 16 residues. Germline CDR1 is SGHDT and CDR2 is YYEEEE. CDR3 amino acids: CASSLDPGTALYEQYF. The CDR3 DNA reads as TGTGCCAGCAGCTTGGACCCCGGGACAGCCTTGTACGAGCAGTACTTC.

This clone was observed a single time. The V and J genes are TRBV10-1 and TRBJ2-1; no clear D gene. The CDR3 is 15 residues long. V was pared by 3 bases and J by 8 bases, with 17 bases between. The germline V gene encodes CDR1 WNHNN and CDR2 SYGVQD (reference sequence). CDR3 DNA sequence: TGCGCCAGCAGTGATGATCTAGGTGTGGTTGATGAGCAGTTCTTC. It is translated as CASSDDLGVVDEQFF.

The chain couples TRBV28 to TRBJ1-5, with 8 bases lining up with TRBD1. After removal of 8 bases from V and 3 bases from J, the junction contained 15 bases not matched to a gene. The CDR3 totals 17 residues. Germline CDR1 MDHEN, CDR2 SYDVKM. The CDR3 protein is CASSNPWTGLYNQPQHF. The CDR3 nucleotides are TGTGCCAGCTCTAACCCCTGGACAGGGTTGTACAATCAGCCCCAGCATTTT.

In this sample, this clone turned up once. CDR3 sequence reads: CASSYDGTSGRTRTDTQYF. For the CDR3, the DNA is TGTGCCAGCAGCTACGACGGGACTAGCGGGAGGACACGCACAGATACGCAGTATTTT. This chain joins TRBV13 and TRBJ2-3; 15 bases fit TRBD2. Germline CDR1 and CDR2: PRHDT and FYEKMQ (reference sequence). V lost 4 bases to trimming and J lost 1 base; unmatched junction nucleotides: 9. The CDR3 runs 19 residues.

V and J are TRBV7-9 and TRBJ2-7; 13 positions agree with TRBD2. Per germline, CDR1 SEHNR and CDR2 FQNEAQ (reference sequence). Trimming at V came to 5 bases and at J to 2 bases, leaving 6 bases not matched to a gene. CDR3 length: 16 amino acids. CDR3 region: CASSLPGLAGTYEQYF. The CDR3 DNA follows: TGTGCCAGCAGCCTCCCGGGACTAGCGGGGACCTACGAGCAGTACTTC.

The rearrangement uses TRBV27 and TRBJ2-1; the D gene is possibly TRBD2 (6 bases). Between the trimmed V and J ends, which lost 8 bases and 7 bases, there was a span of 15 bases. This CDR3 spans 13 amino acids. Germline CDR1 MNHEY, CDR2 SMNVEV (reference sequence). The CDR3 region is CASRGRPGNEQFF. CDR3 bases: TGTGCCAGCCGGGGGAGGCCTGGAAATGAGCAGTTCTTC.

V is TRBV5-6 and J is TRBJ1-3; D is uncertain. Trimming removed 0 bases from V and 1 base from J, with 5 bases in between. CDR3 length equals 14 residues. CDR1 and CDR2 (germline): SGHDT, YYEEEE. CDR3 loop: CASSLVSSGNTIYF. The CDR3 DNA reads TGTGCCAGCAGCTTGGTTTCTTCTGGAAACACCATATATTTT.

The DNA of the CDR3 is TGCGCCAGCAGACATGGTTCGTTACAGGGGTTTCTCTTCACTGAAGCTTTCTTT. Translating gives CASRHGSLQGFLFTEAFF. This sequence joins TRBV5-1 and TRBJ1-1, with TRBD1 matching 7 bases. CDR1 and CDR2 (germline): SGHRS, YFSETQ. The CDR3 spans 18 residues. J gave up 4 bases and V 5 bases, and 20 bases lay outside the gene matches.

The rearrangement links TRBV19 to TRBJ2-1, with 7 bases that match TRBD2. Germline CDR1 and CDR2: LNHDA and SQIVND (reference sequence). Trimming cost V 7 bases and J 5 bases; bases outside gene matches: 8. This CDR3 has 14 amino acids. CDR3: CASTPFAGDNEQFF. The DNA of the CDR3 is TGTGCCAGTACACCCTTCGCGGGAGACAATGAGCAGTTCTTC.

V is TRBV7-8 and J is TRBJ2-5; TRBD2 aligns across 8 bases. The V gene end was trimmed by 5 bases and the J gene end by 5 bases; junction bases not matched to a gene: 10. The germline gives CDR1 SGHVS, CDR2 FQNEAQ. CDR3 size: 15 residues. The CDR3 nucleotides are TGTGCCAGCAGCCCGGGTGTAGCGGGATCGGAGACCCAGTACTTC. Translating it yields CASSPGVAGSETQYF.